This T cell receptor (beta chain) is from a study of blood T cell repertoires in COVID-19. The CDR3 spans 15 residues. Germline CDR1 reads SEHNR; CDR2 reads FQNEAQ (reference sequence). The V end lost 1 base, the J end lost 1 base, and 10 bases lay between the germline ends. Produced via immunoSEQ multiplex PCR; TCRdb's table is partial and in-frame only. The top ten hold about 9.3% of the sample, which has 200,000 to 250,000 clones, 85% seen once. Sequenced sample: PBMCs or T cells enriched from blood (not recorded which). The source of this sequence is a woman between 45 and 60 years old with acute COVID-19. V gene TRBV7-9 combines with J gene TRBJ1-2; D unresolved. The CDR3 spells CASSLGGVGNYGYTF. The CDR3, as DNA: TGTGCCAGCAGCTTAGGCGGAGTGGGTAACTATGGCTACACCTTC.